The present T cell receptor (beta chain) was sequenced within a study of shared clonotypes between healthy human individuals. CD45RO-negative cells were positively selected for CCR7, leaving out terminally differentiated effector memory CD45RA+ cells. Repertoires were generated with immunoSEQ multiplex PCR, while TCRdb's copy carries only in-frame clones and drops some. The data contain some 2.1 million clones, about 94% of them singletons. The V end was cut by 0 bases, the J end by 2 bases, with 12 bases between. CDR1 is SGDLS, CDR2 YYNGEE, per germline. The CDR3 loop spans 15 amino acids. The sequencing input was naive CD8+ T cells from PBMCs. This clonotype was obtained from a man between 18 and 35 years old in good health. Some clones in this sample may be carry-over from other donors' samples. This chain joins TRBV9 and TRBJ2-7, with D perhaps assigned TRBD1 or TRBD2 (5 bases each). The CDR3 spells CASSVDWDGPYEQYF. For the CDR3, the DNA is TGTGCCAGCAGCGTAGATTGGGACGGCCCCTACGAGCAGTACTTC.